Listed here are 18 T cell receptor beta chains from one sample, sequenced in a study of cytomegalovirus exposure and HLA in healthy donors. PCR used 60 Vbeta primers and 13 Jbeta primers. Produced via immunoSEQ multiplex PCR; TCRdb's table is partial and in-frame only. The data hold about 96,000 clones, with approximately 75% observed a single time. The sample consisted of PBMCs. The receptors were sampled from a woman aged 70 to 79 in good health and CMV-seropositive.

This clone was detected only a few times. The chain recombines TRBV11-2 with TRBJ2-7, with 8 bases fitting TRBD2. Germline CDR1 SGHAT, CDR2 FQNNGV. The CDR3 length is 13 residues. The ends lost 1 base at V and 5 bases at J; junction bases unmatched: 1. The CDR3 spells CASSLAGGDEQYF. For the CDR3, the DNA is TGTGCCAGCAGCTTAGCCGGGGGGGACGAGCAGTACTTC.

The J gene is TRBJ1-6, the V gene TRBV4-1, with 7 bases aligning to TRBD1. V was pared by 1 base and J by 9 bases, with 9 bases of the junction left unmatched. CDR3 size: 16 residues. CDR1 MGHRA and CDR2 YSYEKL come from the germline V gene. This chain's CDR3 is CASSQVTGDKVSPLHF. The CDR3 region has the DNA TGCGCCAGCAGCCAAGTAACAGGGGACAAGGTTTCACCCCTCCACTTT.

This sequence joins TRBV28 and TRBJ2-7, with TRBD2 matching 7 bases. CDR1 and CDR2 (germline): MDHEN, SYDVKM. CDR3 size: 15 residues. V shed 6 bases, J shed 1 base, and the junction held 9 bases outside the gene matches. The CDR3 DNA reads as TGTGCCAGCAGCCCCGCGGGTAGCGGGTCCTACGAGCAGTACTTC. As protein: CASSPAGSGSYEQYF.

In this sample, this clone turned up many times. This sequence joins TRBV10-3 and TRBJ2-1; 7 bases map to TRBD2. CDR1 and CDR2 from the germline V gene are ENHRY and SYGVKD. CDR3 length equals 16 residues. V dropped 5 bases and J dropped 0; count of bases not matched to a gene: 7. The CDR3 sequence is CAISQTSQTSYNEQFF. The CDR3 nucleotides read TGTGCCATCAGTCAGACTAGCCAAACCTCCTACAATGAGCAGTTCTTC.

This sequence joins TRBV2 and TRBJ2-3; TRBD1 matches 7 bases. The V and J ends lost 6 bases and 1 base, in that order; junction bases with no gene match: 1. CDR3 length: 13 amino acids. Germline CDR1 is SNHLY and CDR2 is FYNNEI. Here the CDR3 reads CASSGQGTDTQYF. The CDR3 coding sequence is TGTGCCAGCAGCGGACAGGGCACAGATACGCAGTATTTT.

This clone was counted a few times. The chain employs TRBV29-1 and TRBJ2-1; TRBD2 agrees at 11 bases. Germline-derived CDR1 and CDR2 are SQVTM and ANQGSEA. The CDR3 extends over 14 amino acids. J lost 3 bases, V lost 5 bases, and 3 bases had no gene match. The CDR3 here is CSVLTSGSYNEQFF. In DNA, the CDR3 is TGCAGCGTTCTAACTAGCGGGAGCTACAATGAGCAGTTCTTC.

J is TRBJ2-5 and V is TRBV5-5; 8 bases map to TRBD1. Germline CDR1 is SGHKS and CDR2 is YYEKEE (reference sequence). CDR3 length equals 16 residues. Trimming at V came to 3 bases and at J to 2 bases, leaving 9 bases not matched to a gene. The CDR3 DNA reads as TGTGCCAGCAGCTACACCCCCACAGGGGGACAAGAGACCCAGTACTTC. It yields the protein CASSYTPTGGQETQYF.

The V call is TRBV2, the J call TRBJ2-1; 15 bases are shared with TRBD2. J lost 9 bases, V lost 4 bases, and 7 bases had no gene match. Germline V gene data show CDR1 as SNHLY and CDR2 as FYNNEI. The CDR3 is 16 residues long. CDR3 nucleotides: TGTGCCAGCAGTGGAACGGGACTAGCGGGAGGTGGTGAGCAGTTCTTC. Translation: CASSGTGLAGGGEQFF. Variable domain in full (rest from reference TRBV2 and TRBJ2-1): EPEVTQTPSHQVTQMGQEVILRCVPISNHLYFYWYRQILGQKVEFLVSFYNNEISEKSEIFDDQFSVERPDGSNFTLKIRSTKLEDSAMYFCASSGTGLAGGGEQFFGPGTRLTVL.

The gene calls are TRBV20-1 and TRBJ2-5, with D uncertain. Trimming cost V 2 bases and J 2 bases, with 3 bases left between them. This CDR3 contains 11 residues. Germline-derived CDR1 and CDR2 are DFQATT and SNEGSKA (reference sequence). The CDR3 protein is CSARQQETQYF. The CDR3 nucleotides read TGCAGTGCTAGACAGCAAGAGACCCAGTACTTC.

CDR3 coding DNA: TGTGCCAGCAGTCATTGGGACTTGGCAGGGGGCACTGAAGCTTTCTTT. This encodes CASSHWDLAGGTEAFF. The chain links TRBV28 to TRBJ1-1; 7 positions agree with TRBD1. Germline V lookup: CDR1 MDHEN, CDR2 SYDVKM. The CDR3 consists of 16 residues. V gave up 5 bases and J gave up 4 bases; unmatched junction bases: 13.

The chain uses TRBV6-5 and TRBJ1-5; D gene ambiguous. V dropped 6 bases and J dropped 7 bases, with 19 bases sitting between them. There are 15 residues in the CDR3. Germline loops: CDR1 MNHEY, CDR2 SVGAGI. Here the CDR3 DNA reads TGTGCCAGCAGCCGTTCAGGCGTCTCTGGCCAGCCCCAGCATTTT. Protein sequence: CASSRSGVSGQPQHF.

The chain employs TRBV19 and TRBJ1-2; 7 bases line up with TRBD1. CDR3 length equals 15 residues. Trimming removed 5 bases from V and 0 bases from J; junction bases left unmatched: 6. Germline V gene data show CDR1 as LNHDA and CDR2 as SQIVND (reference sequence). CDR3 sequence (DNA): TGTGCCAGTAGTCCCCGGGACAGTACTAACTATGGCTACACCTTC. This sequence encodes CASSPRDSTNYGYTF.

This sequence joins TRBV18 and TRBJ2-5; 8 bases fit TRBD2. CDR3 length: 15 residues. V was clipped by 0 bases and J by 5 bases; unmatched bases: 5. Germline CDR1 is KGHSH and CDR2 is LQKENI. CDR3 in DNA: TGTGCCAGCTCACCACCCAGCGGGAGCGGTGAGACCCAGTACTTC. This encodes CASSPPSGSGETQYF.

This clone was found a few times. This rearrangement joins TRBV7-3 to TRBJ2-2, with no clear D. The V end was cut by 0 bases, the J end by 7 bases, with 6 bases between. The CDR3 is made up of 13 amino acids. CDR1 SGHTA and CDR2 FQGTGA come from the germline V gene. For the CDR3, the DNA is TGTGCCAGCAGCTTAACAGTCGGCGGGGAGCTGTTTTTT. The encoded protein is CASSLTVGGELFF.

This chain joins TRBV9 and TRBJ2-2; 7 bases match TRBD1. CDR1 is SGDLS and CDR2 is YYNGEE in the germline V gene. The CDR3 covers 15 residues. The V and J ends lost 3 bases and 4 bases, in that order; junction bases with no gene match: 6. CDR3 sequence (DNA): TGTGCCAGCAGCGAGACAGGGATAAGCACCGGGGAGCTGTTTTTT. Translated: CASSETGISTGELFF.

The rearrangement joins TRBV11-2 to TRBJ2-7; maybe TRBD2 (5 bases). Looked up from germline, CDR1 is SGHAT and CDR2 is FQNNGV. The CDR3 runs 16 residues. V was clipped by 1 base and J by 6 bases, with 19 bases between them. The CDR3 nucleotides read TGTGCCAGCAGCTTAGTAAGCGGTCAGAACCCTCTCGAGCAGTACTTC. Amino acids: CASSLVSGQNPLEQYF.

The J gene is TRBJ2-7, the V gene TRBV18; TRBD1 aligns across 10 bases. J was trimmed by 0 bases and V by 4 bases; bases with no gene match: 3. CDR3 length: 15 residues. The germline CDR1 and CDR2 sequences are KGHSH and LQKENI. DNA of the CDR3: TGTGCCAGCTCACTGGGACAGGGGCCCTCCTACGAGCAGTACTTC. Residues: CASSLGQGPSYEQYF.

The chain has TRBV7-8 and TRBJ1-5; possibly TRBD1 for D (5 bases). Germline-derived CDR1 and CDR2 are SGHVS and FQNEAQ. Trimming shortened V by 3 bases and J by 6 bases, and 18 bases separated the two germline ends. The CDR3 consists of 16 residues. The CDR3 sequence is CASSLGRGGARQPQHF. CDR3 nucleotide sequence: TGTGCCAGCAGCTTGGGAAGAGGAGGGGCGCGTCAGCCCCAGCATTTT.